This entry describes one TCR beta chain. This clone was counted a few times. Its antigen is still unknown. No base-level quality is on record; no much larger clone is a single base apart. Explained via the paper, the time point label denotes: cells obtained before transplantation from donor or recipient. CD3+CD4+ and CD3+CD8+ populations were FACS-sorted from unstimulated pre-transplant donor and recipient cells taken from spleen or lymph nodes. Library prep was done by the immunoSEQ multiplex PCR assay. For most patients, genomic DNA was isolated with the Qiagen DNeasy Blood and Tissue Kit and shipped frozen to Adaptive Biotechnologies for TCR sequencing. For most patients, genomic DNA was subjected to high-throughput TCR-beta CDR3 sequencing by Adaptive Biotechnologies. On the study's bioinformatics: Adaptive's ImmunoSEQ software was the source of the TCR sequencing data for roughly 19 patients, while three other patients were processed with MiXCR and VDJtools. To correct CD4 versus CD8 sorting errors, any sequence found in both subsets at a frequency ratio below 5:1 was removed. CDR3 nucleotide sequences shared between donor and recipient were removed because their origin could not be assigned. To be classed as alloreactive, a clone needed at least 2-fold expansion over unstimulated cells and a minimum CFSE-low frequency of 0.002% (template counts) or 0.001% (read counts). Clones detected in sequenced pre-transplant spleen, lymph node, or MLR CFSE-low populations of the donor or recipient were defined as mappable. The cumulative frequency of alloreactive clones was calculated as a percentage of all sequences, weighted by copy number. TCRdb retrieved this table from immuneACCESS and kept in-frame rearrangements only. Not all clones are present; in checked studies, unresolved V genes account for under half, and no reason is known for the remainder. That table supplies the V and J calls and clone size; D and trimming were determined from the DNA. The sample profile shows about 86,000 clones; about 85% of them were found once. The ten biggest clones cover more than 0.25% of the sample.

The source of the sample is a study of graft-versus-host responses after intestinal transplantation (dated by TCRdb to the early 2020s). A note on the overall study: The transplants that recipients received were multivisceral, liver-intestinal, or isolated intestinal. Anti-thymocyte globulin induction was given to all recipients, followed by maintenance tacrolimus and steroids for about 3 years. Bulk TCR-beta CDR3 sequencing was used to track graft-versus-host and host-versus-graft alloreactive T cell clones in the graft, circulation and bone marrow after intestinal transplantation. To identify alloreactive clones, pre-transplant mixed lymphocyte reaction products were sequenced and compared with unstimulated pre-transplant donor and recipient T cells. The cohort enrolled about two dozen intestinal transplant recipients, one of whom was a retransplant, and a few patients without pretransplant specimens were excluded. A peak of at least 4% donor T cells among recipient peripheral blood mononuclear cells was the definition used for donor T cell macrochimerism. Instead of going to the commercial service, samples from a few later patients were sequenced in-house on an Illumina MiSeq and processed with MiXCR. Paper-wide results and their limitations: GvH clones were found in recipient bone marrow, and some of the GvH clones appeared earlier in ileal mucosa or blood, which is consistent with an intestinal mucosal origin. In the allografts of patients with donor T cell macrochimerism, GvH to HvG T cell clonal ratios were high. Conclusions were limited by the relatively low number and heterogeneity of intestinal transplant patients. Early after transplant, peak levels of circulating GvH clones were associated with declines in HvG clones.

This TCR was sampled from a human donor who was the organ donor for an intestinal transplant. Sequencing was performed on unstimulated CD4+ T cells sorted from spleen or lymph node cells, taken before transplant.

The CDR3 protein sequence reads: CASSEVLGVYGYTF. The bases are TGTGCCAGCAGTGAAGTATTAGGGGTCTATGGCTACACCTTC. The sequence links TRBV2 to TRBJ1-2, with a weak D call of TRBD1 (5 bases match). V is clipped by 1 base and J by 4 bases, and the sequence between their germline boundaries is 10 bases long. The germline V gene yields SNHLY for CDR1 and FYNNEI for CDR2. Reading from cysteine to phenylalanine, the CDR3 counts 14 amino acids. Solely the CDR3 DNA is kept, with 42 bases framed from the first base.